Below are 5 T cell receptor beta chains sequenced from a single sample in a study of shared clonotypes between healthy human individuals. Clones were read by immunoSEQ multiplex PCR, and TCRdb kept only the in-frame ones, dropping some. The sample yields approximately 2,200,000 clones, 85% to 95% seen once. Cells designated naive CD8 were CD45RO-negative and were positively selected for CCR7, with terminally differentiated effector memory CD45RA+ cells excluded. Sequenced sample: naive CD8+ T cells from PBMCs. All receptors derive from a man between 18 and 29 years old in good health. Some clones in this sample may be carry-over from other donors' samples.

V and J are TRBV28 and TRBJ2-2; 9 bases are a match to TRBD1. Germline V gene sequence: CDR1 MDHEN, CDR2 SYDVKM. V lost 7 bases, J lost 4 bases, and 4 bases stayed unmatched. This CDR3 contains 14 residues. The CDR3 coding sequence is TGTGCCAGCAAGAAGACAGGGGGCACCGGGGAGCTGTTTTTT. Protein: CASKKTGGTGELFF.

This clone was observed a single time. V usage is TRBV28 and J usage is TRBJ1-4, with no clear D. This CDR3 is 14 amino acids long. Trimming cost V 2 bases and J 8 bases, with 12 bases left between them. Germline values: CDR1 MDHEN, CDR2 SYDVKM. CDR3 loop: CASSLKRWPEKLFF. The CDR3 DNA sequence: TGTGCCAGCAGTTTAAAACGATGGCCCGAAAAACTGTTTTTT.

The CDR3 nucleotides read TGTGCCAGCAGTGTCCAGGCAGGGGTAGAGCAGTACTTC. It translates to CASSVQAGVEQYF. V and J are TRBV27 and TRBJ2-7, with D possibly being TRBD1 (6 bases). The V gene's germline CDR1 is MNHEY and CDR2 SMNVEV (reference sequence). The CDR3 extends over 13 amino acids. Trimming took off 5 bases at V and 7 bases at J, with 15 bases between the two ends.

This chain joins TRBV9 and TRBJ2-5; D might be TRBD2 (6 bases). Germline-derived CDR1 and CDR2 are SGDLS and YYNGEE. The CDR3 extends over 14 amino acids. V was cut by 3 bases and J by 0 bases, with 9 bases left in between. The CDR3 region is CASSGGADQETQYF. In DNA, the CDR3 is TGTGCCAGCAGCGGCGGGGCAGACCAAGAGACCCAGTACTTC.

The chain links TRBV27 to TRBJ1-1, with 10 bases identical to TRBD1. Germline-derived CDR1 and CDR2 are MNHEY and SMNVEV (reference sequence). J was trimmed by 1 base and V by 3 bases; bases with no gene match: 5. This CDR3 has 16 amino acids. The CDR3, as DNA: TGTGCCAGCAGTTTCCGGGACAGGGGTAGGAACACTGAAGCTTTCTTT. Translation gives CASSFRDRGRNTEAFF.